This T cell receptor beta chain was sequenced in a study of T cell responses to AZD1222 COVID-19 vaccine. Germline CDR1 and CDR2: SGHVS and FNYEAQ. The CDR3 has 17 amino acids. The ends were cut back, 1 base at V and 3 bases at J, with 19 bases in the middle. The study, taken as a whole, reports: Repertoires were collected only later (after the peak T cell response had occurred). Vaccine-associated CD4 TCRs ranged over spike, dominating at 160-218 and 743-854. Donors, mostly white British, included more females; clonal diversity was possibly underestimated.

This clone was seen a handful of times. The antigen remains unidentified. The table came from immunoSEQ multiplex PCR; TCRdb's copy has only in-frame clones and leaves some out. The repertoire holds tens of thousands of clones, with 70% to 90% as singletons. The chain combines TRBV7-6 with TRBJ2-7, with D perhaps matching TRBD1 or TRBD2 (6 bases each). This sample comprised peripheral blood, obtained on day 0 of AZD1222 vaccination. This receptor was obtained from an adult in good health. The CDR3 protein is CASSLVGGPGADYEQYF. The CDR3 DNA sequence: TGTGCCAGCAGCTTAGTCGGGGGTCCGGGGGCCGACTACGAGCAGTACTTC.